A selection of T cell receptor beta chains follows, all from one sample in a study of T cell repertoires in cytomegalovirus infection. One entry per CDR3 protein results from TCRdb running MiXCR on the reads. Here the sample spans roughly 280,000 distinct CDR3 sequences, around 13% being singletons. The sample consisted of PBMCs. Receptors were obtained from a human donor in good health (CMV status not recorded). Some clones in this sample may be carry-over from other donors' samples. Each CDR3 is given without its conserved first and last residue. Each record gives: V gene, J gene, CDR3 protein.

>TRBV19|TRBJ1-5
ASSIIGRSNQPQH
>TRBV28|TRBJ2-2
ASSSGTSGITGELF
>TRBV7-8|TRBJ2-6
ASSLLDQGTGANVLT
>TRBV7-6|TRBJ2-7
ASSLAGLAGTYEQY
>TRBV20-1|TRBJ2-2
SIRGANTGELF
>TRBV12-3/TRBV12-4|TRBJ1-6
ASSPQDRNYNSPLH
>TRBV7-2|TRBJ1-1
ASSSPVLTEAF
>TRBV5-1|TRBJ2-1
ASSLEGGPYNEQF
>TRBV7-3|TRBJ2-3
ASSLWASGGATDTQY
>TRBV7-2|TRBJ2-3
ASSNRPTKAADTQY
>TRBV4-1|TRBJ2-7
ASSQARDRFYEQY
>TRBV5-4|TRBJ2-7
ASSPGQRSYEQY
>TRBV5-1|TRBJ1-1
ASSPGVTEAF
>TRBV7-9|TRBJ2-1
ASSRPGHDPYNEQF
>TRBV6-2/TRBV6-3|TRBJ2-1
ASSYTTGAEQF
>TRBV7-2|TRBJ1-2
ASSLALTGKGYT
>TRBV12-3/TRBV12-4|TRBJ1-6
ASRPGGSYNSPLH
>TRBV7-2|TRBJ2-7
ASSAPNRGSYEQY
>TRBV19|TRBJ2-1
ANPPLNEQF
>TRBV12-3/TRBV12-4|TRBJ2-5
ASSLFLRGEETQY
>TRBV11-2|TRBJ2-3
ASSLDGGSEDTQY
>TRBV5-1|TRBJ1-1
ASSFPDDRQNTEAF
>TRBV28|TRBJ2-2
ASSTLTLNTGELF
>TRBV7-2|TRBJ1-5
ASSLAGGQPQH